This T cell receptor beta chain was identified during a study of blood T cell repertoires in COVID-19. In the study overall: Specimens from acute and convalescent COVID-19 originated in the United States, Italy and Spain. Nucleic acid was either cDNA or gDNA, and it came from T cells, B-cell-depleted T cells, or PBMCs.

As handled by the study authors: Reference gene primer amplification gave nucleated cell count estimates. Assay used: immunoSEQ multiplex PCR; TCRdb lists only in-frame clones, some missing. The V and J calls and clone size are taken from that table; D and trimming were inferred from the DNA. In the table there are fewer than 300,000 clones, 80% to 90% of which are singletons. V was trimmed by 3 bases and J by 5 bases, leaving 15 bases between them. Germline-derived CDR1 and CDR2 are LNHNV and YYDKDF (reference sequence). CDR3 size: 15 residues. This sequence originates from a woman in her 30s with COVID-19, enrolled during active disease. This sequence joins TRBV15 and TRBJ2-3; tentative D call: TRBD1 (5 bases). Specimen: peripheral blood. The CDR3 loop reads CATSSPIGVVDTQYF. CDR3 in DNA: TGTGCCACCAGCAGCCCTATAGGGGTTGTAGATACGCAGTATTTT.